The sequence of this T cell receptor beta chain was determined in a study of Graves' ophthalmopathy and Graves' hyperthyroidism. The CDR3 is 13 amino acids. Germline-derived CDR1 and CDR2 are SGDLS and YYNGEE. With 3 bases removed from V and 5 bases from J, the gap between germline ends came to 11 bases. Amplified material comprised TCR beta CDR3 regions derived from RNA transcripts. First-round RT-PCR employed HTBI primers, with a second-round multiplex PCR after it. MiXCR, applied by TCRdb to the multiplex PCR reads, yields one record per CDR3 protein. Among 350,000 to 400,000 distinct CDR3 sequences, approximately 20% were seen once, and the ten largest hold around 1.5%. This clonotype occurred many times.

The chain employs TRBV9 and TRBJ1-2, with TRBD1 as a possible D gene (6 bases). This receptor was taken from a young woman with Graves' ophthalmopathy. Material for sequencing was peripheral blood. The DNA of the CDR3 is TGTGCCAGCAGCGACGGGACACTTTATGGCTACACCTTC. Translation: CASSDGTLYGYTF.